This passage covers 18 T cell receptor beta chains from one sample sequenced in a study of regulatory T cells in long-lasting Graves disease. To make TCR beta libraries, researchers used iRepertoire HTBI primers and Arm-PCR of CDR3 regions. Using its own MiXCR run on the multiplex PCR reads, TCRdb lists one record per CDR3 protein. The repertoire has around 400,000 distinct CDR3 sequences, around 23% of them found once; the top ten carry approximately 14%. Time point indicated: persistent/refractory GD, antithyroid drugs over 5 years with positive TRAb. Following extraction of RNA from PBMCs, that RNA was used to make the TCR library. Sequences were derived from peripheral blood mononuclear cells (PBMCs), sampled when the disease was refractory, from a patient treated with antithyroid drugs. The receptors come from a female donor with Graves disease.

This clonotype was detected a few times. The chain couples TRBV4-1 to TRBJ2-7; tentatively, D is TRBD1 (5 bases). V lost 2 bases to trimming and J lost 0 bases, with 20 bases between them. CDR3 length: 18 amino acids. Germline V gene sequence: CDR1 MGHRA, CDR2 YSYEKL. The CDR3 protein is CASSQSAPPGLSSYEQYF. The CDR3 coding sequence is TGCGCCAGCAGCCAATCGGCCCCTCCAGGGTTGAGCTCCTACGAGCAGTACTTC.

This clonotype was detected a few times. The V call is TRBV2, the J call TRBJ1-5; a weak D match, TRBD1 (5 bases). The CDR3 is 14 residues long. V was clipped by 6 bases and J by 6 bases, with 15 bases between them. The V gene's germline CDR1 is SNHLY and CDR2 FYNNEI. This CDR3 reads CASRGEVYTQPQHF. DNA of the CDR3: TGTGCCAGCAGAGGGGAGGTATATACTCAGCCCCAGCATTTT. Full variable domain (outside the CDR3, taken from reference TRBV2 and TRBJ1-5): EPEVTQTPSHQVTQMGQEVILRCVPISNHLYFYWYRQILGQKVEFLVSFYNNEISEKSEIFDDQFSVERPDGSNFTLKIRSTKLEDSAMYFCASRGEVYTQPQHFGDGTRLSIL.

In this sample, this clonotype turned up many times. This chain connects TRBV27 to TRBJ2-7, with 8 bases lining up with TRBD2. This CDR3 has 13 residues. V lost 5 bases, J lost 1 base, and 1 base stayed unmatched. CDR1 and CDR2 (germline): MNHEY, SMNVEV (reference sequence). The CDR3 sequence: CASSIAGSYEQYF. The CDR3 DNA reads TGTGCCAGCAGTATAGCGGGGTCCTACGAGCAGTACTTC.

The chain is built from TRBV12-3 or TRBV12-4 and TRBJ2-1; D uncertain. V was pared by 2 bases and J by 5 bases, with 16 bases between. The CDR3 runs 16 residues. The CDR3 DNA reads as TGTGCCAGCAGTTTATTAGCTACGTTTGGGAACAATGAGCAGTTCTTC. It is translated as CASSLLATFGNNEQFF.

The rearrangement links TRBV3-1 to TRBJ1-4; no clear D gene. The CDR3 length is 13 residues. Trimming took off 4 bases at V and 10 bases at J, with 13 bases between the two ends. Germline CDR1 reads LGHDT; CDR2 reads YNNKEL (reference sequence). This chain's CDR3 is CASSLLDLGKLFF. CDR3 nucleotide sequence: TGTGCCAGCAGCCTTCTTGACCTGGGAAAACTGTTTTTT. Based on the CDR3 plus reference TRBV3-1 and TRBJ1-4, the full variable domain is DTAVSQTPKYLVTQMGNDKSIKCEQNLGHDTMYWYKQDSKKFLKIMFSYNNKELIINETVPNRFSPKSPDKAHLNLHINSLELGDSAVYFCASSLLDLGKLFFGSGTQLSVL.

The DNA of the CDR3 is TGTGCCAGTGGGGACGGCCGAGAGACCGGGGAGCTGTTTTTT. Translating gives CASGDGRETGELFF. V and J are TRBV6-1 and TRBJ2-2; D tentatively reads TRBD1 or TRBD2 (5 bases each). CDR1 and CDR2 from the germline V gene are MNHNS and SASEGT. Trimming took 9 bases from V and 5 from J, leaving 16 bases between them. The CDR3 has 14 amino acids.

This clonotype was observed at least ten times. The chain joins TRBV24-1 to TRBJ2-5, with 8 bases that match TRBD2. This CDR3 region has 13 residues. Germline V gives CDR1 KGHDR, CDR2 SFDVKD. The V and J ends lost 4 bases and 5 bases, in that order; junction bases with no gene match: 2. CDR3 protein: CATSDVAGETQYF. The CDR3 DNA reads as TGTGCCACCAGTGACGTAGCGGGGGAGACCCAGTACTTC.

V usage is TRBV5-4 and J usage is TRBJ1-2; D not certain. Germline V CDR1 and CDR2: SGHNT, YYREEE (reference sequence). This CDR3 spans 13 amino acids. V lost 4 bases and J lost 8, with 15 bases in between. The CDR3 nucleotides are TGTGCCAGCAGCCTGCAGAGAGTTTGGGGCTACACCTTC. This gives the protein CASSLQRVWGYTF.

This clonotype was picked up many times. This chain connects TRBV28 to TRBJ1-1, with D perhaps matching TRBD1 (5 bases). V shed 4 bases and J shed 1 base, with 16 bases lying between them. Germline CDR1 reads MDHEN; CDR2 reads SYDVKM. This CDR3 is built from 16 residues. DNA of the CDR3: TGTGCCAGCAGTTCCGGGGGGGGAGGGAAGAACACTGAAGCTTTCTTT. Its protein is CASSSGGGGKNTEAFF.

The DNA of the CDR3 is TGTGCCAGCAAAGGACTAGCGGGTACCTACGAGCAGTACTTC. This codes for CASKGLAGTYEQYF. The chain carries TRBV28 and TRBJ2-7, with 11 bases aligning to TRBD2. CDR1 and CDR2 from the germline V gene are MDHEN and SYDVKM. The CDR3 extends over 14 amino acids. The junction had 4 bases not matched to a gene; V was cut back by 7 bases and J by 2 bases.

This clonotype appeared once. CDR3 coding DNA: TGCGCCAGCAGCCAAGCCCCGCACGGGACATCTCGCGAGCAGTACTTC. Residues: CASSQAPHGTSREQYF. This chain connects TRBV4-1 to TRBJ2-7, with TRBD1 as a possible D gene (6 bases). CDR1 MGHRA and CDR2 YSYEKL come from the germline V gene. The CDR3 loop spans 16 amino acids. V lost 1 base, J lost 6 bases, and 19 bases lay in between.

The chain is built from TRBV5-1 and TRBJ2-7; weak D call: TRBD1 (6 bases). Germline V lookup: CDR1 SGHRS, CDR2 YFSETQ. This CDR3 region has 13 residues. Trimming stripped 4 bases from V and 4 bases from J, with 12 bases between. The CDR3, as DNA: TGCGCCAGCAGCACTTCTCAGGGGTACGAGCAGTACTTC. Amino acid sequence: CASSTSQGYEQYF.

This clonotype has ten or more counts. This chain links TRBV28 with TRBJ2-5; 11 bases are shared with TRBD2. Germline trimming cut 1 base from V and 7 bases from J; bases unmatched to any gene: 8. The CDR3 has 16 amino acids. Looked up from germline, CDR1 is MDHEN and CDR2 is SYDVKM. CDR3 sequence: CASSLLTSGMGLTQYF. CDR3 DNA: TGTGCCAGCAGTTTATTGACTAGCGGGATGGGTTTGACCCAGTACTTC.

This clonotype was counted only a few times. This chain uses TRBV5-1 with TRBJ2-2, with D maybe TRBD1 (6 bases). The CDR3 sequence is 15 residues long. V was cut by 1 base and J by 4 bases, with 11 bases left in between. CDR1 and CDR2 (germline): SGHRS, YFSETQ. CDR3 DNA sequence: TGCGCCAGCAGCTTGCAGGGGCACGGCACCGGGGAGCTGTTTTTT. Residues: CASSLQGHGTGELFF.

Notes on this clonotype: This clone may be a read error of a much larger clone one base away. The rearrangement joins TRBV6-2 or TRBV6-3 to TRBJ2-5, with 9 bases that match TRBD2. Per germline, CDR1 MNHEY and CDR2 SVGEGT. J lost 5 bases, V lost 4 bases, and 14 bases had no gene match. The CDR3 totals 17 residues. The CDR3 sequence: CASSSPLAGLGLETQYF. The DNA for the CDR3 is TGTGCCAGCAGTTCCCCACTAGCGGGCCTAGGGTTGGAGACCCAGTACTTC.

This clonotype was found a few times. The chain has TRBV7-2 and TRBJ1-1, with D possibly TRBD1 on 5 matching bases. The CDR3 has 13 amino acids. The V gene lost 0 bases and the J gene lost 6 bases, with 8 bases spanning the gap. Germline CDR1 and CDR2: SGHTA and FQGNSA. The CDR3 sequence: CASSLAGVPEAFF. The CDR3 DNA reads TGTGCCAGCAGCTTAGCGGGGGTTCCTGAAGCTTTCTTT.

This clonotype has a handful of counts. The CDR3 sequence: CASSIWGREYDEQFF. The CDR3 coding sequence is TGTGCCAGTAGTATTTGGGGAAGGGAGTACGATGAGCAGTTCTTC. This chain uses TRBV19 with TRBJ2-1, with a possible D match to TRBD2 (5 bases). This CDR3 comprises 15 residues. Between the trimmed V and J ends, which lost 3 bases and 8 bases, there was a span of 17 bases. CDR1 LNHDA and CDR2 SQIVND come from the germline V gene (reference sequence).

This clonotype was seen ten or more times. The chain uses TRBV28 and TRBJ2-5; TRBD2 matches 10 bases. The CDR3 length is 16 residues. Trimming at V came to 1 base and at J to 1 base, leaving 3 bases not matched to a gene. Germline assignment: CDR1 MDHEN and CDR2 SYDVKM. For the CDR3, the DNA is TGTGCCAGCAGTTTATTTCAGCGGGAGGGCCAAGAGACCCAGTACTTC. The encoded protein is CASSLFQREGQETQYF.